This TCR beta chain was identified during a study of monozygotic twins with inflammatory bowel disease (dated 2019 in TCRdb). Some background on the complete study: A total of roughly 28 monozygotic twin pairs were included in the full study, comprising nine German pairs (four IBD-concordant, five IBD-discordant) and 19 IBD-discordant Danish pairs. Disease-associated traits were sought mainly through comparisons between IBD patients and their genetically identical healthy co-twins within discordant pairs. Each individual had, on average, about 151 000 unique TCRalpha sequences and 181 000 unique TCRbeta sequences available for analysis.

For this clonotype: Its antigen is currently not known.

The full study reports these points: Differing immunosuppressive treatments among patients may have added background noise and inter-individual variability to the repertoires. The results gave no support for a single strong signal or clonotype linked to IBD. Fewer clonotypes were shared with other individuals by IBD patients than by healthy twins, most markedly in patients showing signs of disease activity. IBD patients had lower TCRbeta repertoire diversity, measured by the inverse Simpson index, than their healthy co-twins. The analysis was unable to tell apart different T cell subtypes. No difference in repertoire similarity was observed between concordant and discordant twins, possibly owing to limited statistical power.

Measured from the cysteine to the phenylalanine, the CDR3 is 14 residues long. Only the protein is on record. The germline V gene encodes CDR1 SGHRS and CDR2 YFSETQ. The library relied on 5' RACE. For each TCR library, 3,500 to 4,500 ng of total RNA was used. cDNA was synthesized with SMARTScribe reverse transcriptase in eight separate reactions per sample. During cDNA synthesis, unique molecular identifiers containing a 6-nucleotide sample barcode were introduced by template switching. Amplification of TCRalpha and TCRbeta cDNA involved two nested PCRs of 16 and 9 cycles, and each PCR was followed by bead purification. Before amplification, the cDNA was both treated with uracil DNA-glycosylase and purified with the QIAquick PCR purification kit. The second PCR added Illumina TruSeq-compatible adapters along with sample-specific barcodes. TapeStation and Qubit were used to check library quality and concentration, and 4 to 6 ng of each library went into the pool. Pooled libraries were sequenced on an Illumina HiSeq2500 single-index Rapid Run with 2 x 100 bp reads and custom sequencing primers. Processing in the source paper ran as follows. PCR and sequencing errors were corrected by UMI-based consensus assembly using MiGEC version 1.2.6. MiXCR version 2.1.1 was used to carry out V(D)J alignment, clonotype assembly and CDR3 extraction. To normalise gene usage, clonotype sharing and MAIT/NKT TCR abundance, the analysis used the top 1000, 10 000 and 20 000 clonotypes per sample. Diversity was computed as the inverse Simpson index with the vegan R package after downsampling to 27 000 UMIs. Paired Mann-Whitney U tests were applied to discordant twin pairs, with Benjamini-Hochberg correction for multiple testing. After reprocessing by TCRdb, each CDR3 protein sequence is one entry, and no DNA is given. The V and J calls were determined by TCRdb, not by the authors. The table for this sample records over 90,000 distinct CDR3 sequences. Of the sample, 1.9% is held by the ten largest clones.

From each donor, a roughly 2.5 ml peripheral blood sample was collected into PAXgene tubes and stored at -80 degrees C. Total RNA was isolated from whole blood with the PAXgene blood miRNA kit on an automated QIAcube, without T cell sorting. Deep TCRalpha and TCRbeta repertoire profiling with unique molecular barcoding was performed on peripheral blood of monozygotic twin pairs concordant or discordant for inflammatory bowel disease. Smoking habits were recorded for all twin pairs, and individuals were classified as current, former or never smokers. The receptor's source is a human donor with ulcerative colitis or Crohn's disease, or a healthy co-twin of an affected twin (not recorded which). Specimen: blood. This receptor chain uses TRBV5-1 and TRBJ2-3; the TCRdb call, TRBD1, lacks DNA for checking. CDR3 protein: CASSLTTLDSTQYF.